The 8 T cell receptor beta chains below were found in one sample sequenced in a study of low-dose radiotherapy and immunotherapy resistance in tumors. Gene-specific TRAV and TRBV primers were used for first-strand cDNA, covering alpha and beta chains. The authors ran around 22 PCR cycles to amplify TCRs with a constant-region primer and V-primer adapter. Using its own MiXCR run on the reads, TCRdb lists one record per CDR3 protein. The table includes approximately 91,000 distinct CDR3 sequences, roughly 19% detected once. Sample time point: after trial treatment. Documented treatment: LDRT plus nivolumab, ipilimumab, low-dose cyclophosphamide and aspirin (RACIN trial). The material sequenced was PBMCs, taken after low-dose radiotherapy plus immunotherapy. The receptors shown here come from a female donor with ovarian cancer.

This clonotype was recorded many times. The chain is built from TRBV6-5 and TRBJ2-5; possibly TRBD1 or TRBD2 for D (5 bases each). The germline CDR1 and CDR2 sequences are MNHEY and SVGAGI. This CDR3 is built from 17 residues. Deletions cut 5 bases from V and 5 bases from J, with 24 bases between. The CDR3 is CASSTPRDRIIGETQYF. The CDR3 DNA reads TGTGCCAGCAGTACCCCCCGGGACCGAATTATAGGGGAGACCCAGTACTTC.

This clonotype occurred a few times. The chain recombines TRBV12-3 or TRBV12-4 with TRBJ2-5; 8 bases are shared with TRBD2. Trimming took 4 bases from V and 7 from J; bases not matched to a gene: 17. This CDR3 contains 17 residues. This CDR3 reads CASSYIYPQGLVGTQYF. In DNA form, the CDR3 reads TGTGCCAGCAGTTACATATACCCCCAGGGACTAGTGGGGACCCAGTACTTC.

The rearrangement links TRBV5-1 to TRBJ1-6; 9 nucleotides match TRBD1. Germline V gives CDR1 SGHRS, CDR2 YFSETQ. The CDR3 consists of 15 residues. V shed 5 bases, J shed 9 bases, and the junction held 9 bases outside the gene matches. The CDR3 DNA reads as TGCGCCAGCAGATGGACAGGGGCTTTAAGTTCACCCCTCCACTTT. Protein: CASRWTGALSSPLHF.

CDR3 DNA sequence: TGCGCCAGCAGCCAAGGCGCGGGAGTAAGCAATGAGCAGTTCTTC. Translating it yields CASSQGAGVSNEQFF. The chain combines TRBV4-3 with TRBJ2-1; 7 positions match TRBD2. Losses at the gene ends were 1 base for V and 6 bases for J; bases not matched to a gene: 6. Per the germline V gene, CDR1 is LGHNA and CDR2 is YSLEER. This CDR3 is built from 15 residues.

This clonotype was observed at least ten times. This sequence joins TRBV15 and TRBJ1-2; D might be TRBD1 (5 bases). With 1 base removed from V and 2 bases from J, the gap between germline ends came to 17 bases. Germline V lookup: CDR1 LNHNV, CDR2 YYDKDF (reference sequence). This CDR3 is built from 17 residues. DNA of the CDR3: TGTGCCACCAGCAGAGCCTCCCTCTGGGGGAACAACTATGGCTACACCTTC. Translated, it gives CATSRASLWGNNYGYTF.

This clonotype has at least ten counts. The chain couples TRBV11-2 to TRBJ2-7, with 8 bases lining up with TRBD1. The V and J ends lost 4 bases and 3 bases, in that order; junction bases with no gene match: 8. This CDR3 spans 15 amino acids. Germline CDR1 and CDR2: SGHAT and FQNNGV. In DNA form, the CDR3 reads TGTGCCAGCAGCTCGAACAGGGGGATCTACTACGAGCAGTACTTC. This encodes CASSSNRGIYYEQYF.

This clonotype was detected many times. CDR3 nucleotide sequence: TGTGCCAGCAGTCCCGAAGGTGATAGCAATCAGCCCCAGCATTTT. Its protein product is CASSPEGDSNQPQHF. The V call is TRBV6-2 or TRBV6-3, the J call TRBJ1-5, with D uncertain. Germline V gene sequence: CDR1 MNHEY, CDR2 SVGEGT. This CDR3 has 15 amino acids. Trimming took off 5 bases at V and 0 bases at J, with 11 bases between the two ends.

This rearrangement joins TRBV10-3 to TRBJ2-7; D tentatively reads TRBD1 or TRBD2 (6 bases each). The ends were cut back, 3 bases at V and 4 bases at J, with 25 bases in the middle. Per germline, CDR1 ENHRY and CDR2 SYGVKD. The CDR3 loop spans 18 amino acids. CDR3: CAISDPNRELARDYEQYF. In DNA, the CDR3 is TGTGCCATCAGTGACCCGAACAGGGAACTAGCTCGTGATTACGAGCAGTACTTC.